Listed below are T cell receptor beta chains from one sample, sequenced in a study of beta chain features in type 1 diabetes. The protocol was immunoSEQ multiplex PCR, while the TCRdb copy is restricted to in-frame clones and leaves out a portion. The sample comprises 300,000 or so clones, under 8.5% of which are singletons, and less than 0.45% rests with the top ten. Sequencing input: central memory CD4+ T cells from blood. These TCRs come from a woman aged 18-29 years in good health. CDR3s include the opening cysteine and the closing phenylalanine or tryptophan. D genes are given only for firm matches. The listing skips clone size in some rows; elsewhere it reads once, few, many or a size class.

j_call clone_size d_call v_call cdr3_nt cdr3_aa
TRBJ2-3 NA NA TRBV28 TGTGCCAGCAGGCCGAGACTAGAAAACACAGATACGCAGTATTTT CASRPRLENTDTQYF
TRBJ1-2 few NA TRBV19 TGTGCCAGCCAGGGGACCTCCGTTTATGGCTACACCTTC CASQGTSVYGYTF
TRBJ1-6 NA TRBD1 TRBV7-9 TGTGCCAGCAGCAAAGACAGGGACAATTCACCCCTCCACTTT CASSKDRDNSPLHF
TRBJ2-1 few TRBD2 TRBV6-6 TGTGCCAGCAAGGGAAATAGCGGGAATGAGCAGTTCTTC CASKGNSGNEQFF
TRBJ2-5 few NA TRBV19 TGTGCCAGTAAGGCTAGAGACAAAGAGACCCAGTACTTC CASKARDKETQYF
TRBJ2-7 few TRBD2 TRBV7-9 TGTGCCAGCAGCTCCGGGTTAGCGGGAGGATACGAGCAGTACTTC CASSSGLAGGYEQYF
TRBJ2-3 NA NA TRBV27 TGTGCCAGCAGACCTGGGGGTTTGTTAGATACGCAGTATTTT CASRPGGLLDTQYF
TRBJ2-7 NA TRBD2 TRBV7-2 TGTGCCAGCAGCTTAAGCCCCGCTAGCGGGAGGGCAAACGAGCAGTACTTC CASSLSPASGRANEQYF
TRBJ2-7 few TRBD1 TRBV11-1 TGTGCCAGCAGCTTGGGGGGACAGGGGCCTACCTACGAGCAGTACTTC CASSLGGQGPTYEQYF
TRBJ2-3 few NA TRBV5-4 TGTGCCAGCACAAACTCCCTGGGGAGACAGGGCACAGATACGCAGTATTTT CASTNSLGRQGTDTQYF
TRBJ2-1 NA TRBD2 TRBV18 TGTGCCAGCTCACCATTTAGCGGGAGGGTCAATGAGCAGTTCTTC CASSPFSGRVNEQFF
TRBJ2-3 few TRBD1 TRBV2 TGTGCCAGCAGCCGGGACAGGGTTATCACAGATACGCAGTATTTT CASSRDRVITDTQYF
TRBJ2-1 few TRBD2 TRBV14 TGTGCCAGCAGCCCGCTGGGACTAGCGGGAGTCACTGAGCAGTTCTTC CASSPLGLAGVTEQFF
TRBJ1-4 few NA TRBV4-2 TGTGCCAGCAGCCAAGTATTCTGGGGAACTAATGAAAAACTGTTTTTT CASSQVFWGTNEKLFF
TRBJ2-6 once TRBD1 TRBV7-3 TGTGCCAGCAGCTTAACGGGGACAGGTACTGGGGCCAACGTCCTGACTTTC CASSLTGTGTGANVLTF
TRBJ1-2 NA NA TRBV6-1 TGTGCCAGCAGTGAAGCTTCTGACTATGGCTACACCTTC CASSEASDYGYTF
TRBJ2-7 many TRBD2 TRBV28 TGTGCCAGCAGTTTGGGACTAGCGGGAGGGCTTCACTACGAGCAGTACTTC CASSLGLAGGLHYEQYF
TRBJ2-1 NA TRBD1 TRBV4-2 TGTGCCAGCAGCCAGTACCGGGACAGCTCCTACAATGAGCAGTTCTTC CASSQYRDSSYNEQFF
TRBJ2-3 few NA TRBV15 TGTGCCACCAGCAGAGAAGGGGCAAGGGACACAGATACGCAGTATTTT CATSREGARDTDTQYF
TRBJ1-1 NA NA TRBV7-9 TGTGCCAGCAGCTTTAGGTATTTCACTGAAGCTTTCTTT CASSFRYFTEAFF
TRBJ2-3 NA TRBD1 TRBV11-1 TGTGCCAGCAGCTTTAAGGGGGCTAGGGATACGCAGTATTTT CASSFKGARDTQYF
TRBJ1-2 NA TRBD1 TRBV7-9 TGTGCCAGCAGCTTAGCGCGAGGGACAGGGGAGGTTGTCGATGGCTACACCTTC CASSLARGTGEVVDGYTF
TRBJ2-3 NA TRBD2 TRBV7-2 TGTGCCAGCAGCCCCCGGACTAGTGGCACAGATACGCAGTATTTT CASSPRTSGTDTQYF
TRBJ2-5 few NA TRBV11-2 TGTGCCAGCAGCTTCAGGGTAGAAGAGACCCAGTACTTC CASSFRVEETQYF
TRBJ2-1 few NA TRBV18 TGTGCCAGCTCACCTTTGGAGTACCATGAGCAGTTCTTC CASSPLEYHEQFF
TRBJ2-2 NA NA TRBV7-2 TGTGCCAGCAGCTTAGATCCGGGAGCACCCGGGGAGCTGTTTTTT CASSLDPGAPGELFF
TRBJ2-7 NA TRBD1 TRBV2 TGTGCCAGCAGTGAAATTGGACAGGAGCCCTACGAGCAGTACTTC CASSEIGQEPYEQYF
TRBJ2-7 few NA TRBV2 TGTGCCAGCAGTGAAGCGCTTGCAGGGTTGGGGGAGTACTTC CASSEALAGLGEYF
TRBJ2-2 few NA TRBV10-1 TGCGCCAGCAGTGTTGCAGACACCGGGGAGCTGTTTTTT CASSVADTGELFF
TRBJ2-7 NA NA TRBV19 TGTGCCAGTAGTGGCAGCGGCTACGAGCAGTACTTC CASSGSGYEQYF
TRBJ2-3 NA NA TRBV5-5 TGTGCCAGCAGCTCCTACCGGGGTGCTAGCACAGATACGCAGTATTTT CASSSYRGASTDTQYF
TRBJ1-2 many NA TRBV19 TGTGCCAGTAGTATCGACCCCTCCTATGGCTACACCTTC CASSIDPSYGYTF
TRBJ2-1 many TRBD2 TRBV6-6 TGTGCCAGCGGCGGGAGGGCTTTGGATGAGCAGTTCTTC CASGGRALDEQFF
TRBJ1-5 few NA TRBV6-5 TGTGCCAGCAGCTCCGGGACAAGAAGCAATCAGCCCCAGCATTTT CASSSGTRSNQPQHF
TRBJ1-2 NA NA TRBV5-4 TGTGCCAGCAGCTTGTACGGGGTTAACTATGGCTACACCTTC CASSLYGVNYGYTF
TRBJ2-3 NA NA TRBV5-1 TGCGCCAGCAGCTCTGGGGTAGCGGGCACAGATACGCAGTATTTT CASSSGVAGTDTQYF
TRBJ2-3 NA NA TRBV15 TGTGCCACCAGCAGAGAAGCTCAGGGGATATCAGATACGCAGTATTTT CATSREAQGISDTQYF
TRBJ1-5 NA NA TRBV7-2 TGTGCCAGCAGCTTAGGGGTATGGCAGCCCCAGCATTTT CASSLGVWQPQHF
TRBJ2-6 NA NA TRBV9 TGTGCCAGCAGCGTAGCCGGCTCTGGGGCCAACGTCCTGACTTTC CASSVAGSGANVLTF
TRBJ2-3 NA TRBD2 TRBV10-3 TGTGCCATCATCCCGACTAGCGGGAGAAGCACAGATACGCAGTATTTT CAIIPTSGRSTDTQYF
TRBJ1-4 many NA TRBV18 TGTGCCAGCTCACCGGCGTCGGGTAATGAAAAACTGTTTTTT CASSPASGNEKLFF
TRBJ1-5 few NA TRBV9 TGTGCCAGCAGCAGGGAAGGATATAGCAATCAGCCCCAGCATTTT CASSREGYSNQPQHF
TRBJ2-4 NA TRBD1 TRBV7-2 TGTGCCAGCAGCTCGGGACAGGTTAAAAACATTCAGTACTTC CASSSGQVKNIQYF
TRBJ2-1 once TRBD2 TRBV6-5 TGTGCCAGCAGTTACTCTGCTAGCGGGAGTGATGAGCAGTTCTTC CASSYSASGSDEQFF
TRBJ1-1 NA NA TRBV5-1 TGCGCCAGCCGGCTAGAGACGCCTCGGGACACTGAAGCTTTCTTT CASRLETPRDTEAFF
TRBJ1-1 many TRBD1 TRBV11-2 TGTGCCAGCAGCTTAAGGACAGGGCCGAACACTGAAGCTTTCTTT CASSLRTGPNTEAFF
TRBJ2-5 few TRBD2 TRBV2 TGTGCCAGCGCCTACGGGAGGGAGACCCAGTACTTC CASAYGRETQYF
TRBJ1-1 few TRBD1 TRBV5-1 TGCGCCGGGAGACAGGGACCGAACACTGAAGCTTTCTTT CAGRQGPNTEAFF
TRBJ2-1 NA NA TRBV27 TGTGCCAGCAGTTTTCTGAGTTCCGAGCAGTTCTTC CASSFLSSEQFF
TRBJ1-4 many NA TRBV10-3 TGTGCCATCAGTGAGTCGACCGCGAAGCTTAATGAAAAACTGTTTTTT CAISESTAKLNEKLFF
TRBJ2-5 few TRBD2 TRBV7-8 TGTGCCAGCAGCTTAAAAGCGGGAGATGGGGAGACCCAGTACTTC CASSLKAGDGETQYF
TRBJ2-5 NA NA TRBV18 TGTGCCAGCTCACCTTGGGGGCTGGAGACCCAGTACTTC CASSPWGLETQYF
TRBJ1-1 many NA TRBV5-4 TGTGCCAGCAGCCGACGGGGAGTTGAAGCTTTCTTT CASSRRGVEAFF
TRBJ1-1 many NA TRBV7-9 TGTGCCAGCAGCCTCCAGGGACGGACGAACACTGAAGCTTTCTTT CASSLQGRTNTEAFF